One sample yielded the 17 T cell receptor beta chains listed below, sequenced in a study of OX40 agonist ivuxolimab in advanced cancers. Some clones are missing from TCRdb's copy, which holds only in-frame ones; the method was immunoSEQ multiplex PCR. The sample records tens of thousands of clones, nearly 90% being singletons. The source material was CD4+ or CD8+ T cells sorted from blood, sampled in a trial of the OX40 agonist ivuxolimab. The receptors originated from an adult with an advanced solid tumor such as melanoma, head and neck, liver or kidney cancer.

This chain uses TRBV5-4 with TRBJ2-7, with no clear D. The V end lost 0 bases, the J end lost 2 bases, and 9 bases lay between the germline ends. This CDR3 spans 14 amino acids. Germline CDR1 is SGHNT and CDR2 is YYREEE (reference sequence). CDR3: CASSLVHATYEQYF. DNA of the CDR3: TGTGCCAGCAGCTTGGTGCACGCCACCTACGAGCAGTACTTC. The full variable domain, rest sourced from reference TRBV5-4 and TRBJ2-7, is ETGVTQSPTHLIKTRGQQVTLRCSSQSGHNTVSWYQQALGQGPQFIFQYYREEENGRGNFPPRFSGLQFPNYSSELNVNALELDDSALYLCASSLVHATYEQYFGPGTRLTVT.

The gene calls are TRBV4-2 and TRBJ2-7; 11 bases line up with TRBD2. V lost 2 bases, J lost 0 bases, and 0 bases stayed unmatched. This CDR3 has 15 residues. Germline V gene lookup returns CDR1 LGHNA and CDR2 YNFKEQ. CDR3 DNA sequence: TGTGCCAGCAGCCAAACTAGCGGGGGCTCCTACGAGCAGTACTTC. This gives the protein CASSQTSGGSYEQYF.

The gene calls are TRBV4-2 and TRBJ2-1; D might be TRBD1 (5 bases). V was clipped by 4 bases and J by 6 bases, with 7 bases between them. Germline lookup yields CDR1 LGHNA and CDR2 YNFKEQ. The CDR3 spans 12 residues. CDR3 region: CASSPQVNEQFF. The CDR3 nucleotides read TGTGCCAGCAGCCCACAGGTCAATGAGCAGTTCTTC.

In nucleotides, the CDR3 is TGTGCCAGCAGTCCCCCGGACAGGGGACCATCCTACGAGCAGTACTTC. It is translated as CASSPPDRGPSYEQYF. The chain is built from TRBV25-1 and TRBJ2-7, with 9 bases identical to TRBD1. CDR1 and CDR2 from the germline V gene are MGHDK and SYGVNS. The CDR3 runs 16 residues. V lost 5 bases to trimming and J lost 1 base; unmatched junction nucleotides: 9.

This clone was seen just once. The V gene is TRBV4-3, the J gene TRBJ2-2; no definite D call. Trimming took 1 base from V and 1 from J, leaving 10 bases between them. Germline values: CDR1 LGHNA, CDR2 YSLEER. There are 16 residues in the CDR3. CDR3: CASSQATSRNTGELFF. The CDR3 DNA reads TGCGCCAGCAGCCAAGCTACTTCCAGGAACACCGGGGAGCTGTTTTTT.

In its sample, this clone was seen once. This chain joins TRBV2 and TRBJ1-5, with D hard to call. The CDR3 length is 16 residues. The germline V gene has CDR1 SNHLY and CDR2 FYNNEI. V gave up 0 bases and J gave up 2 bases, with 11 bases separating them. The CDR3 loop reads CASSEAPPVGNQPQHF. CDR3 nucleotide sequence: TGTGCCAGCAGTGAAGCACCCCCGGTTGGCAATCAGCCCCAGCATTTT.

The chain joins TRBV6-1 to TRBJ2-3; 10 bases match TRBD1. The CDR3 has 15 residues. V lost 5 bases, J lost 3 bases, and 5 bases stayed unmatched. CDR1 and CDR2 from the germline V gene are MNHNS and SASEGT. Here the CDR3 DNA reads TGTGCCAGCAGTCCCGGGACAGGGGTAACAGATACGCAGTATTTT. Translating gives CASSPGTGVTDTQYF.

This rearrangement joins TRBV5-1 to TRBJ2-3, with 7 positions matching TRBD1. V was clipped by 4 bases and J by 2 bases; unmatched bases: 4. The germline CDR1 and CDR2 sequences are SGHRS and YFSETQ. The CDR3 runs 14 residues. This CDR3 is CASSLGQYTDTQYF. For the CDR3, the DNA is TGCGCCAGCAGCCTGGGACAGTACACAGATACGCAGTATTTT.

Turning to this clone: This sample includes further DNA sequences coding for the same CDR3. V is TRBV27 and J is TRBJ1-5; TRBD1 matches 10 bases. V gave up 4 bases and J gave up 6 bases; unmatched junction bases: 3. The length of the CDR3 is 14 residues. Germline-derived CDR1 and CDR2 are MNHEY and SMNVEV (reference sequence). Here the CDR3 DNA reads TGTGCCAGCAGTTCTCGGGACAGGGGTCAGCCCCAGCATTTT. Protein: CASSSRDRGQPQHF.

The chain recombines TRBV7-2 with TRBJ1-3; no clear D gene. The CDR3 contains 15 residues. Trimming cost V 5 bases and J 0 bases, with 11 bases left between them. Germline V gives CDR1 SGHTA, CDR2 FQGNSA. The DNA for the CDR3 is TGTGCCAGCAGCCCTCAAGGGCACTCTGGAAACACCATATATTTT. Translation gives CASSPQGHSGNTIYF. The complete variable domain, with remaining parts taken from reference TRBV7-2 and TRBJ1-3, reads GAGVSQSPSNKVTEKGKDVELRCDPISGHTALYWYRQSLGQGLEFLIYFQGNSAPDKSGLPSDRFSAERTGGSVSTLTIQRTQQEDSAVYLCASSPQGHSGNTIYFGEGSWLTVV.

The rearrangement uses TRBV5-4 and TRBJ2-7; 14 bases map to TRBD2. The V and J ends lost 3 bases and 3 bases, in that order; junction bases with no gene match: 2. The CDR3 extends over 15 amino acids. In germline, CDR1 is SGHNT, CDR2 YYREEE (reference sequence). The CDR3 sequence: CASSWGTSGSYEQYF. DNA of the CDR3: TGTGCCAGCAGCTGGGGGACTAGCGGGAGCTACGAGCAGTACTTC.

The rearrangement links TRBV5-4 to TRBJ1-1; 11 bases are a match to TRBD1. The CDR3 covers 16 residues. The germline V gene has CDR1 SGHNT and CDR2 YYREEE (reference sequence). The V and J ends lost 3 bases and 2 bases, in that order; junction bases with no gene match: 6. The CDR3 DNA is TGTGCCAGCAGCTACGGGGACAGGGGGTTTAACACTGAAGCTTTCTTT. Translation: CASSYGDRGFNTEAFF.

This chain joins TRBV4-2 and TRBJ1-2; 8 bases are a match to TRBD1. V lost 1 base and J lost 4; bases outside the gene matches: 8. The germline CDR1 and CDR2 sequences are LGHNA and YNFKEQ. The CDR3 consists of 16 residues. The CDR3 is CASSQGGQAAGYGYTF. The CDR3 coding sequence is TGTGCCAGCAGCCAAGGGGGACAGGCTGCTGGCTATGGCTACACCTTC.

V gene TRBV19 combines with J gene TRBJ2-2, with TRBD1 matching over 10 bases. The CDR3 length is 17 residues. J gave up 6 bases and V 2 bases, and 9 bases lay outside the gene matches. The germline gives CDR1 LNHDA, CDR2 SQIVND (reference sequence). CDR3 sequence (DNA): TGTGCCAGTAGTATACCCCCGAGGACAGGGGGTCCCGGGGAGCTGTTTTTT. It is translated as CASSIPPRTGGPGELFF.

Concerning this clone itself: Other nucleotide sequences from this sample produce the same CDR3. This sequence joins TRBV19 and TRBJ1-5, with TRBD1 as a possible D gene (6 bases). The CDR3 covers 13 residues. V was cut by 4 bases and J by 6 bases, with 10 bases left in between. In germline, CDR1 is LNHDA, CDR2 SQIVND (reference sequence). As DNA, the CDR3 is TGTGCCAGTAGTAGGGGGCTGGGTCAGCCCCAGCATTTT. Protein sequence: CASSRGLGQPQHF.

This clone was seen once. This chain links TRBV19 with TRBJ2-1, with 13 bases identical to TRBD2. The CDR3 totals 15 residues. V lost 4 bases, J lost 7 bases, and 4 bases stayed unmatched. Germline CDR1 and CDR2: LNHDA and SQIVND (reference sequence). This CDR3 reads CASSRLAGGKNEQFF. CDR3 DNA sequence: TGTGCCAGTAGTAGACTAGCGGGAGGAAAGAATGAGCAGTTCTTC.

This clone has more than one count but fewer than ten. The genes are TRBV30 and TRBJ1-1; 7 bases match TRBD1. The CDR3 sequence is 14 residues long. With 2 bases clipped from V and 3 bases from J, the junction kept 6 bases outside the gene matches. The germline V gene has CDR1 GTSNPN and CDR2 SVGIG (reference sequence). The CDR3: CAWSHRDRYTEAFF. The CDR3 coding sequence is TGTGCCTGGAGTCACCGGGACAGATACACTGAAGCTTTCTTT.